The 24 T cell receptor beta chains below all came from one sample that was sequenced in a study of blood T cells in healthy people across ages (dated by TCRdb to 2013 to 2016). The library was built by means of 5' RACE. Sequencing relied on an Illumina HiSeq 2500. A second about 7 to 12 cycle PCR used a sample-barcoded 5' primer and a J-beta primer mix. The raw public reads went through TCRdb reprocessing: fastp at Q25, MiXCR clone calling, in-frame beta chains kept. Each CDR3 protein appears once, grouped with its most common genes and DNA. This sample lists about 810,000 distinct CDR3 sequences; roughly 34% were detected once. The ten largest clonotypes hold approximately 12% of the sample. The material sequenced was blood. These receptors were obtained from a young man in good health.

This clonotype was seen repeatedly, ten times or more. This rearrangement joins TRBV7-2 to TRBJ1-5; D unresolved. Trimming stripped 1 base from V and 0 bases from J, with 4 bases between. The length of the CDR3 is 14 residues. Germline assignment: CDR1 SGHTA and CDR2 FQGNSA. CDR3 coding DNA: TGTGCCAGCAGCTTAGGGTATAGCAATCAGCCCCAGCATTTT. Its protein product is CASSLGYSNQPQHF.

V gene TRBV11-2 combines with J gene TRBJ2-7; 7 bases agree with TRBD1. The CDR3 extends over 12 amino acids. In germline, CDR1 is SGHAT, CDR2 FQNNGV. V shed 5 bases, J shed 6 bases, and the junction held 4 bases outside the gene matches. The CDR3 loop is CASSTDRAEQYF. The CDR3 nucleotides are TGTGCCAGCAGCACCGACAGGGCCGAGCAGTACTTC.

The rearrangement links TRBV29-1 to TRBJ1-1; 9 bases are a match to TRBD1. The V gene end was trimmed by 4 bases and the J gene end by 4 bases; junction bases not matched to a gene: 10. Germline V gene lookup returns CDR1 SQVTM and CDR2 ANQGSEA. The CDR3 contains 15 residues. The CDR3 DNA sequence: TGCAGCGTTGTTCGGTTGATGGACAGGGGCACTGAAGCTTTCTTT. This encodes CSVVRLMDRGTEAFF.

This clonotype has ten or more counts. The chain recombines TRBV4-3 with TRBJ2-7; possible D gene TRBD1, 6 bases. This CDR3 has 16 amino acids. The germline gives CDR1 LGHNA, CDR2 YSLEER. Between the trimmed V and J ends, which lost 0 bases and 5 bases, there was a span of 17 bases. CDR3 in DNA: TGCGCCAGCAGCCAAGATTACCGACAGGACTCAAACGAGCAGTACTTC. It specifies CASSQDYRQDSNEQYF.

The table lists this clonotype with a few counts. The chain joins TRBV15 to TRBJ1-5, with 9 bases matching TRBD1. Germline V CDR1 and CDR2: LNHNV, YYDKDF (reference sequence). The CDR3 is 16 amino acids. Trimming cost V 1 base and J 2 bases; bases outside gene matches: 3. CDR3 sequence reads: CATSRGDRAGNQPQHF. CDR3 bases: TGTGCCACCAGCAGAGGGGACAGGGCAGGCAATCAGCCCCAGCATTTT.

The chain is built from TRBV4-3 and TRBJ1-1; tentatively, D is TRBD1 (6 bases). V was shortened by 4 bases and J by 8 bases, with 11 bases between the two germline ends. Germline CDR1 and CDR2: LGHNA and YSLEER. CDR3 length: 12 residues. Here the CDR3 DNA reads TGCGCCAGCAGCCGGTCAGGGGAAGAAGCTTTCTTT. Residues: CASSRSGEEAFF.

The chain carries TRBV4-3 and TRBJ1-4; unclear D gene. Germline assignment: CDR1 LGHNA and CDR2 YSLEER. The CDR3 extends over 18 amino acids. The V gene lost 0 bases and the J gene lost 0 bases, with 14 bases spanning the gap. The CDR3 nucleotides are TGCGCCAGCAGCCAAGATCTACGAGGATACGCAACTAATGAAAAACTGTTTTTT. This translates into CASSQDLRGYATNEKLFF.

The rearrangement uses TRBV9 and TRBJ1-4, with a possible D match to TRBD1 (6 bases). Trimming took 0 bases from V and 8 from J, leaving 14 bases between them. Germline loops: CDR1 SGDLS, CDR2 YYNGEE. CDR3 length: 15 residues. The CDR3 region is CASSVGGGTLEKLFF. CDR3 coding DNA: TGTGCCAGCAGCGTAGGAGGGGGGACGTTGGAAAAACTGTTTTTT.

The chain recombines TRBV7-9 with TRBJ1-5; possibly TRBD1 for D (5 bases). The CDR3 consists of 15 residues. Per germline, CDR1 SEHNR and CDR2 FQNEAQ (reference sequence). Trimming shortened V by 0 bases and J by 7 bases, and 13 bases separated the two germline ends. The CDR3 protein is CASSLAGQGLQPQHF. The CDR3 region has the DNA TGTGCCAGCAGCTTAGCGGGTCAGGGTCTACAGCCCCAGCATTTT.

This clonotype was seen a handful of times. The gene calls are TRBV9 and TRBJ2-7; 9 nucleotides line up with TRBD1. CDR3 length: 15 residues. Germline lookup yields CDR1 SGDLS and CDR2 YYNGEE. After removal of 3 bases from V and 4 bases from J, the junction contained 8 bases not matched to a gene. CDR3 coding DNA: TGTGCCAGCAGCGACGAGCCGGGACAGGGTTACGAGCAGTACTTC. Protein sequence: CASSDEPGQGYEQYF.

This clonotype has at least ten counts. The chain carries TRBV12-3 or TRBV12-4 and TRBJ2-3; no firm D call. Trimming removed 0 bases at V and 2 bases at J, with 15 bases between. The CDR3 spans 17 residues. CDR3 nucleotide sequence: TGTGCCAGCAGTTTAGCACTTACCGGGCCCACCACAGATACGCAGTATTTT. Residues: CASSLALTGPTTDTQYF.

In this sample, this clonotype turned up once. The chain's CDR3 is CASSLVGGAQYF. DNA of the CDR3: TGTGCCAGCAGCCTAGTGGGGGGGGCCCAGTACTTC. The V gene is TRBV27, the J gene TRBJ2-7; tentative D call: TRBD2 (7 bases). Trimming took off 6 bases at V and 10 bases at J, with 16 bases between the two ends. The CDR3 extends over 12 amino acids. Germline V gives CDR1 MNHEY, CDR2 SMNVEV (reference sequence).

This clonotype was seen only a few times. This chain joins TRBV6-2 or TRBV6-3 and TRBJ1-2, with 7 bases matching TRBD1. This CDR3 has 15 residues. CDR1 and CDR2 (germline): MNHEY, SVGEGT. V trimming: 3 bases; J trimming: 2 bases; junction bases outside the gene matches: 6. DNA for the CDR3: TGTGCCAGCAGTTATCATCTCAGGGGGAACTATGGCTACACCTTC. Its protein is CASSYHLRGNYGYTF.

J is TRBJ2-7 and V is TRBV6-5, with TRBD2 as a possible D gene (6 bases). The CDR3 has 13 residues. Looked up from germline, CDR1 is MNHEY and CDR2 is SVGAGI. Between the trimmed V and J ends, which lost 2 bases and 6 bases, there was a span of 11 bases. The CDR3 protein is CASSYGGTGEQYF. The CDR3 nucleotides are TGTGCCAGCAGTTACGGCGGGACGGGCGAGCAGTACTTC.

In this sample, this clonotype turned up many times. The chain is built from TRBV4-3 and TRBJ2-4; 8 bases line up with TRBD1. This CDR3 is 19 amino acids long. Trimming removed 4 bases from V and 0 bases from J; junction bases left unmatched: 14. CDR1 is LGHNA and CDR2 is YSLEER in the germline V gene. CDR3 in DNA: TGCGCCAGCAGCCCCGGGACAGGCGATTTAATGATAGCCAAAAACATTCAGTACTTC. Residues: CASSPGTGDLMIAKNIQYF.

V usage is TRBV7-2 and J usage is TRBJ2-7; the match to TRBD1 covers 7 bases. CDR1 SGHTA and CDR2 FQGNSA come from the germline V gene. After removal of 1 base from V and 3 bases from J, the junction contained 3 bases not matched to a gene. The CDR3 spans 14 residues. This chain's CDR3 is CASSLDRGNYEQYF. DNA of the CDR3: TGTGCCAGCAGCTTAGACAGGGGTAACTACGAGCAGTACTTC. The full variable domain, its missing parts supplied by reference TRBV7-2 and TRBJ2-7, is GAGVSQSPSNKVTEKGKDVELRCDPISGHTALYWYRQSLGQGLEFLIYFQGNSAPDKSGLPSDRFSAERTGGSVSTLTIQRTQQEDSAVYLCASSLDRGNYEQYFGPGTRLTVT.

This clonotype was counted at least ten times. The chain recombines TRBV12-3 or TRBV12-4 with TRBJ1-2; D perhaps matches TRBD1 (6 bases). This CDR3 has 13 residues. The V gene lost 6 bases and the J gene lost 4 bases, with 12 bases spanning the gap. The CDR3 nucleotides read TGTGCCAGCAGGAGACAGGAAACCTATGGCTACACCTTC. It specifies CASRRQETYGYTF.

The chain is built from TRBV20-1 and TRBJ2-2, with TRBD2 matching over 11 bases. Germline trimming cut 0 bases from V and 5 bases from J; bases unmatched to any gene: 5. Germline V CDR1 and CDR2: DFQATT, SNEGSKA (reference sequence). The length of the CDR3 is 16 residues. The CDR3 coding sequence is TGCAGTGCTAGAGACTTAGCGGGGGGGCGGACCGGGGAGCTGTTTTTT. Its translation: CSARDLAGGRTGELFF.

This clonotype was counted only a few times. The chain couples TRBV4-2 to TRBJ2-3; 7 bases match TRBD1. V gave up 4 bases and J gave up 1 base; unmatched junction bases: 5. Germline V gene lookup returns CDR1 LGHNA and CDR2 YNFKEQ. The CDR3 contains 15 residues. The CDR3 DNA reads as TGTGCCAGCAGCCCTCACCAGGGGGGCACAGATACGCAGTATTTT. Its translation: CASSPHQGGTDTQYF.

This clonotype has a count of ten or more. The CDR3 sequence is CASSQVSQGYNEQFF. CDR3 DNA sequence: TGCGCCAGCAGCCAAGTATCACAGGGGTACAATGAGCAGTTCTTC. V gene TRBV4-3 combines with J gene TRBJ2-1; 7 nucleotides align to TRBD1. CDR3 size: 15 residues. With 1 base clipped from V and 4 bases from J, the junction kept 4 bases outside the gene matches. Germline assignment: CDR1 LGHNA and CDR2 YSLEER.

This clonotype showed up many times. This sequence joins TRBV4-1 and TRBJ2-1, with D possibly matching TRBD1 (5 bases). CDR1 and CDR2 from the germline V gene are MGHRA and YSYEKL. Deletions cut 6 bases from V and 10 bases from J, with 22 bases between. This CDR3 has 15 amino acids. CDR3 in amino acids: CASRRLYLGATEQFF. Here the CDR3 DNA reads TGCGCCAGCAGGCGATTATACCTAGGGGCCACCGAGCAGTTCTTC.

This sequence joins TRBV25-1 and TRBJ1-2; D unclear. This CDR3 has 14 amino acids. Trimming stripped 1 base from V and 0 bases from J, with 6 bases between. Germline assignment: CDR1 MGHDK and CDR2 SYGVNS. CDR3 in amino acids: CASSEWQANYGYTF. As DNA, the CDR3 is TGTGCCAGCAGTGAATGGCAGGCTAACTATGGCTACACCTTC.

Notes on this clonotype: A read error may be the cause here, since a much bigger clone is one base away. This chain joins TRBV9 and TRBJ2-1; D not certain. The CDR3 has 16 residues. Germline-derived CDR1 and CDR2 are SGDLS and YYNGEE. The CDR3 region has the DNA TGTGCCAACAGCGTAGGGAATGGTTACTCCTACAATGAGCAGTTCTTC. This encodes CANSVGNGYSYNEQFF.

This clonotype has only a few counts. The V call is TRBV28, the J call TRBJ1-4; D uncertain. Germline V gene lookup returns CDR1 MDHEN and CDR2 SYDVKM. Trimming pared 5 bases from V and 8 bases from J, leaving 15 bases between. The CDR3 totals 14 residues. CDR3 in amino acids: CASSLPSGGEKLFF. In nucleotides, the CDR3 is TGTGCCAGCAGTCTACCATCGGGAGGGGAAAAACTGTTTTTT.